The clone carrying this T cell receptor beta chain was observed once. Antigen: not known. Germline CDR1 and CDR2: MGHRA and YSYEKL. V lost 0 bases, J lost 2 bases, and 14 bases lay in between. CDR3 size: 17 residues. This sample is drawn from a study of response to subunit inactivated influenza vaccine. Study outcomes and limitations: Authors suggested that a seasonal influenza vaccination recruits few new T cells each time.

Each CDR3 protein is one row after TCRdb ran MiXCR on the RT-PCR reads. The sample lists some 800,000 distinct CDR3 sequences, 21% occurring once. The rearrangement links TRBV4-1 to TRBJ1-5; D unresolved. The origin of this receptor is a man in his fifties who received an inactivated influenza vaccine. The specimen comprised PBMCs from blood, sampled around 5 days after vaccination. Here the CDR3 DNA reads TGCGCCAGCAGCCAAGAACCTGTAGGCTCCGGCAATCAGCCCCAGCATTTT. Translation: CASSQEPVGSGNQPQHF.